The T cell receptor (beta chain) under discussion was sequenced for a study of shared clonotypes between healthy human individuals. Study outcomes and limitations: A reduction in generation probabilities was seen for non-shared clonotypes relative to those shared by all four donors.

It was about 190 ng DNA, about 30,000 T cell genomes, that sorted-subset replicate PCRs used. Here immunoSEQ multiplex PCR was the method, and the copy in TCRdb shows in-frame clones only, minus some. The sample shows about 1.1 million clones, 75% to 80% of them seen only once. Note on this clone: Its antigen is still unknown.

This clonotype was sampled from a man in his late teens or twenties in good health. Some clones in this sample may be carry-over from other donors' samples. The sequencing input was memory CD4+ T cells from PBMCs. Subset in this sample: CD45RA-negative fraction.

CDR3 residues: CASSVVSRTSTDTQYF. CDR3 bases: TGTGCCAGCAGCGTAGTGTCCAGGACTAGCACAGATACGCAGTATTTT. V usage is TRBV9 and J usage is TRBJ2-3, with D tentatively TRBD2 (5 bases). Trimming cost V 0 bases and J 0 bases, with 11 bases left between them. The germline gives CDR1 SGDLS, CDR2 YYNGEE. CDR3 length: 16 amino acids.